This TCR beta chain was captured in a study of shared T cell receptors in the human thymus. Produced via immunoSEQ multiplex PCR; TCRdb's table is partial and in-frame only. The data hold around 340,000 clones, with about 95% observed a single time. The length of the CDR3 is 17 residues. Trimming stripped 0 bases from V and 0 bases from J, with 13 bases between. Germline CDR1 LNHNV, CDR2 YYDKDF (reference sequence). Sequencing used thymocytes. The origin of this receptor is a human donor. The rearrangement uses TRBV15 and TRBJ2-3; a possible D gene is TRBD2 (5 bases). CDR3 in amino acids: CATSREGSPLSTDTQYF. CDR3 DNA: TGTGCCACCAGCAGAGAAGGGAGCCCCTTAAGCACAGATACGCAGTATTTT.